The rows below give T cell receptor beta chains drawn from one sample of a study of blood T cell repertoires in COVID-19. TCRdb keeps only in-frame clones here, not all; method: immunoSEQ multiplex PCR. The sample records 250,000 or so clones, 75% to 90% being singletons. The sequencing sample was made of PBMCs or T cells enriched from blood (not recorded which). The receptors were gathered from a woman aged 25 to 45 with acute COVID-19. Each CDR3 is given with its conserved first and last residue. The order of the fields is D gene, V gene, J gene, clone size, CDR3 DNA, CDR3 protein. D genes are given only for firm matches. Size values are once, few and many counts, or a class for expanded clones, and some rows have none.

D gene: TRBD2
V gene: TRBV7-9
J gene: TRBJ2-5
clone size: once
CDR3 DNA: TGTGCCAGCAGCTTAGCACTAGCGGGAGGAGAGACCCAGTACTTC
CDR3 protein: CASSLALAGGETQYF

D gene: TRBD1
V gene: TRBV25-1
J gene: TRBJ2-2
clone size: NA
CDR3 DNA: TGTGCCAGCAGTGAAATTCACAGGGGGCTCGGCACCGGGGAGCTGTTTTTT
CDR3 protein: CASSEIHRGLGTGELFF

D gene: NA
V gene: TRBV27
J gene: TRBJ2-1
clone size: NA
CDR3 DNA: TGTGCCAGCAGTTCCGGACAGAAGTGGTACAATGAGCAGTTCTTC
CDR3 protein: CASSSGQKWYNEQFF

D gene: NA
V gene: TRBV28
J gene: TRBJ1-3
clone size: NA
CDR3 DNA: TGTGCCAGCAGTTTAGACCAGGTTGGAAACACCATATATTTT
CDR3 protein: CASSLDQVGNTIYF

D gene: TRBD1
V gene: TRBV7-2
J gene: TRBJ2-7
clone size: once
CDR3 DNA: TGTGCCAGCAGCTCAGGGACAGGGGGCTCCTACGAGCAGTACTTC
CDR3 protein: CASSSGTGGSYEQYF

D gene: TRBD1
V gene: TRBV7-3
J gene: TRBJ2-1
clone size: NA
CDR3 DNA: TGTGCCAGCAGCTTAATAGGACAGGGGTCCTACAATGAGCAGTTCTTC
CDR3 protein: CASSLIGQGSYNEQFF

D gene: NA
V gene: TRBV29-1
J gene: TRBJ2-7
clone size: NA
CDR3 DNA: TGCAGCGTTGAGGCGGAGGAAAACGAGCAGTACTTC
CDR3 protein: CSVEAEENEQYF

D gene: NA
V gene: TRBV9
J gene: TRBJ1-1
clone size: NA
CDR3 DNA: TGTGCCAGCAGCGTAGGTCCGGGCAGGGGGAACACTGAAGCTTTCTTT
CDR3 protein: CASSVGPGRGNTEAFF

D gene: TRBD1
V gene: TRBV15
J gene: TRBJ2-7
clone size: NA
CDR3 DNA: TGTGCCACCAGCAGTCGGACAGGGGGCGCCGAGCAGTACTTC
CDR3 protein: CATSSRTGGAEQYF

D gene: TRBD2
V gene: TRBV10-3
J gene: TRBJ2-7
clone size: NA
CDR3 DNA: TGTGCCATCTCGGCGGGGGGAGGGTTTGAGCAGTACTTC
CDR3 protein: CAISAGGGFEQYF

D gene: NA
V gene: TRBV28
J gene: TRBJ2-7
clone size: NA
CDR3 DNA: TGTGCCAGCACCCTTGGCGGGAATACCTACGAGCAGTACTTC
CDR3 protein: CASTLGGNTYEQYF

D gene: NA
V gene: TRBV6-5
J gene: TRBJ1-3
clone size: NA
CDR3 DNA: TGTGCCAGCAGTCGCACTACTAGTGGAAACACCATATATTTT
CDR3 protein: CASSRTTSGNTIYF

D gene: TRBD2
V gene: TRBV7-2
J gene: TRBJ2-1
clone size: NA
CDR3 DNA: TGTGCCAGCAGCCCCTGGACTAGCGGCAATGAGCAGTTCTTC
CDR3 protein: CASSPWTSGNEQFF

D gene: NA
V gene: TRBV2
J gene: TRBJ2-3
clone size: NA
CDR3 DNA: TGTGCCACCAGGACAGAGACAGATACGCAGTATTTT
CDR3 protein: CATRTETDTQYF

D gene: TRBD2
V gene: TRBV7-7
J gene: TRBJ2-1
clone size: once
CDR3 DNA: TGTGCCAGCAGCTCCGGGACTAGCGGATACAATGAGCAGTTCTTC
CDR3 protein: CASSSGTSGYNEQFF

D gene: NA
V gene: TRBV19
J gene: TRBJ2-1
clone size: NA
CDR3 DNA: TGTGCCAGTAGTTTAAGTACAGCATCCTACAATGAGCAGTTCTTC
CDR3 protein: CASSLSTASYNEQFF

D gene: TRBD2
V gene: TRBV5-1
J gene: TRBJ2-3
clone size: NA
CDR3 DNA: TGCGCCACGACATATGGGACTAGTGAGACAGATACGCAGTATTTT
CDR3 protein: CATTYGTSETDTQYF

D gene: NA
V gene: TRBV18
J gene: TRBJ2-2
clone size: NA
CDR3 DNA: TGTGCCAGCTCACCGCGGGCGGACGGGGAGCTGTTTTTT
CDR3 protein: CASSPRADGELFF

D gene: TRBD1
V gene: TRBV15
J gene: TRBJ2-3
clone size: NA
CDR3 DNA: TGTGCCACCAGCTACCACAGGGGGACCACAGATACGCAGTATTTT
CDR3 protein: CATSYHRGTTDTQYF

D gene: TRBD2
V gene: TRBV5-1
J gene: TRBJ2-1
clone size: NA
CDR3 DNA: TGCGCCAGCAGCGCCGCGGGAGGGTACGCTGAGCAGTTCTTC
CDR3 protein: CASSAAGGYAEQFF

D gene: NA
V gene: TRBV2
J gene: TRBJ2-1
clone size: NA
CDR3 DNA: TGTGCCAGCAGCAGCCTGGAGCTAGCTACCTACAATGAGCAGTTCTTC
CDR3 protein: CASSSLELATYNEQFF

D gene: NA
V gene: TRBV14
J gene: TRBJ2-1
clone size: NA
CDR3 DNA: TGTGCCAGCAGCCAAGCGCGGCCTGAGCAGTTCTTC
CDR3 protein: CASSQARPEQFF

D gene: NA
V gene: TRBV19
J gene: TRBJ1-5
clone size: NA
CDR3 DNA: TGTGCCAGCCGTGGACAGCTCAATCAGCCCCAGCATTTT
CDR3 protein: CASRGQLNQPQHF

D gene: TRBD2
V gene: TRBV2
J gene: TRBJ2-7
clone size: NA
CDR3 DNA: TGTGCCAGCAGGACCGGGACTAGTAACTACGAGCAGTACTTC
CDR3 protein: CASRTGTSNYEQYF

D gene: NA
V gene: TRBV28
J gene: TRBJ1-1
clone size: NA
CDR3 DNA: TGTGCCAGCAGTCTCCCCCCTGAAGCTTTCTTT
CDR3 protein: CASSLPPEAFF

D gene: TRBD2
V gene: TRBV6-5
J gene: TRBJ2-1
clone size: once
CDR3 DNA: TGTGCCAGCAGGTCCCTAGCGGGAGAGAATGAGCAGTTCTTC
CDR3 protein: CASRSLAGENEQFF

D gene: TRBD1
V gene: TRBV4-3
J gene: TRBJ1-3
clone size: NA
CDR3 DNA: TGCGCCAGCAGCCAAGGACAGGGGGGGGGAAACACCATATATTTT
CDR3 protein: CASSQGQGGGNTIYF

D gene: NA
V gene: TRBV19
J gene: TRBJ2-3
clone size: NA
CDR3 DNA: TGTGCCAGTAGTATAGTGTTTAGCGCAGATACGCAGTATTTT
CDR3 protein: CASSIVFSADTQYF

D gene: TRBD2
V gene: TRBV7-9
J gene: TRBJ2-2
clone size: few
CDR3 DNA: TGTGCCAGCCCTCCGCGGGGGAGAAAGAACACCGGGGAGCTGTTTTTT
CDR3 protein: CASPPRGRKNTGELFF